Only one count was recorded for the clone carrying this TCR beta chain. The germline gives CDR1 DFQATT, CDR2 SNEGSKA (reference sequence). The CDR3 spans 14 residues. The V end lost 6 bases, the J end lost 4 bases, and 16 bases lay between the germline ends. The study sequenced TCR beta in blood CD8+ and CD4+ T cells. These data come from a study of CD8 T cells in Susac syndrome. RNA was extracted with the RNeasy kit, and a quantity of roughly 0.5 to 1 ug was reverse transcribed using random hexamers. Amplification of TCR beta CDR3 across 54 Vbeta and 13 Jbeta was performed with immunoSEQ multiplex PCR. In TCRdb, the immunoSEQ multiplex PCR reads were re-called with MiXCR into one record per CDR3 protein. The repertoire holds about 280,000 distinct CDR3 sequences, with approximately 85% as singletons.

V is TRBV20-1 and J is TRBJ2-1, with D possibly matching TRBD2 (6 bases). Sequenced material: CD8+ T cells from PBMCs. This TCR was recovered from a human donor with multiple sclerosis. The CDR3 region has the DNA TGCAGTGCCATACGGGAGTTTCGGTACAATGAGCAGTTCTTC. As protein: CSAIREFRYNEQFF.